One sample yielded the 27 T cell receptor beta chains listed below, sequenced in a study of shared clonotypes between healthy human individuals. Cells designated naive CD8 were CD45RO-negative and were positively selected for CCR7, with terminally differentiated effector memory CD45RA+ cells excluded. TCRdb keeps only in-frame clones here, not all; method: immunoSEQ multiplex PCR. The table lists a few million clones, 80% to 95% of them singletons. Sequenced: naive CD8+ T cells from PBMCs. Receptor source: a man between 18 and 29 years old in good health. Some clones in this sample may be carry-over from other donors' samples.

The rearrangement links TRBV13 to TRBJ1-2; the D is unclear. The CDR3 is 17 amino acids. The germline V gene encodes CDR1 PRHDT and CDR2 FYEKMQ (reference sequence). Trimming took 0 bases from V and 0 from J, leaving 14 bases between them. The CDR3 sequence: CASSLGRRDSPNYGYTF. CDR3 DNA sequence: TGTGCCAGCAGCTTAGGCCGGAGAGACTCTCCTAACTATGGCTACACCTTC.

Notes on this clone: A read error may account for a junction end that differs from germline. The chain's CDR3 is CASSLDGTGGPEGDF. CDR3 DNA: TGTGCCAGCAGCTTGGATGGGACAGGGGGCCCCGAGGGGGACTTC. The chain recombines TRBV5-4 with TRBJ2-7, with TRBD1 identical over 12 bases. The CDR3 is 15 residues long. Germline V gives CDR1 SGHNT, CDR2 YYREEE (reference sequence).

On this clone: The same CDR3 also results from other DNA sequences found in this sample. The chain joins TRBV28 to TRBJ2-7; D is undetermined. Germline loops: CDR1 MDHEN, CDR2 SYDVKM. Trimming cost V 6 bases and J 2 bases, with 8 bases left between them. The CDR3 runs 12 residues. CDR3 loop: CASSPLTYEQYF. CDR3 nucleotide sequence: TGTGCCAGCAGCCCCCTCACCTACGAGCAGTACTTC.

The DNA for the CDR3 is TGTGCCAGTAGTATCCGACAGGGGGGGACGAACACTGAAGCTTTCTTT. It specifies CASSIRQGGTNTEAFF. The V gene is TRBV19, the J gene TRBJ1-1; 9 bases map to TRBD1. V lost 3 bases and J lost 1; bases outside the gene matches: 6. The CDR3 consists of 16 residues. CDR1 LNHDA and CDR2 SQIVND come from the germline V gene (reference sequence).

This chain uses TRBV6-6 with TRBJ2-7, with a tentative D call TRBD1 (5 bases). From germline, CDR1 is MNHNY and CDR2 SVGAGI (reference sequence). Trimming stripped 2 bases from V and 2 bases from J, with 10 bases between. The CDR3 runs 14 residues. The CDR3 protein is CASSYSQGPYEQYF. The DNA of the CDR3 is TGTGCCAGCAGTTACAGTCAGGGCCCCTACGAGCAGTACTTC.

The sample holds one count of this clone. V gene TRBV5-4 combines with J gene TRBJ1-4; perhaps TRBD1 as D (6 bases). Germline V gene sequence: CDR1 SGHNT, CDR2 YYREEE (reference sequence). Trimming shortened V by 4 bases and J by 2 bases, and 15 bases separated the two germline ends. The length of the CDR3 is 16 residues. The CDR3 DNA is TGTGCCAGCAGCCGGACCACAGGGTCGACTAATGAAAAACTGTTTTTT. Translation gives CASSRTTGSTNEKLFF. Filled out from reference TRBV5-4 and TRBJ1-4, the complete variable domain reads ETGVTQSPTHLIKTRGQQVTLRCSSQSGHNTVSWYQQALGQGPQFIFQYYREEENGRGNFPPRFSGLQFPNYSSELNVNALELDDSALYLCASSRTTGSTNEKLFFGSGTQLSVL.

This chain connects TRBV16 to TRBJ2-3; D is unclear. CDR3 length: 11 amino acids. Trimming took 3 bases from V and 2 from J, leaving 0 bases between them. The germline gives CDR1 KGHSY, CDR2 FQNENV. CDR3 amino acids: CASSHTDTQYF. The DNA of the CDR3 is TGTGCCAGCAGCCACACAGATACGCAGTATTTT.

Of note for this clone: In the same sample, other DNA sequences code for this CDR3. This chain uses TRBV19 with TRBJ1-1, with D uncertain. This CDR3 spans 13 amino acids. From germline, CDR1 is LNHDA and CDR2 SQIVND (reference sequence). V was clipped by 1 base and J by 4 bases, with 7 bases between them. CDR3 nucleotides: TGTGCCAGTAGTATAGGGGAGGGCACTGAAGCTTTCTTT. This codes for CASSIGEGTEAFF.

This clone was detected a few times. The rearrangement uses TRBV28 and TRBJ1-1; no clear D. This CDR3 region has 12 residues. Trimming shortened V by 5 bases and J by 7 bases, and 11 bases separated the two germline ends. Germline values: CDR1 MDHEN, CDR2 SYDVKM. The CDR3 loop is CASSLPGNEAFF. For the CDR3, the DNA is TGTGCCAGCAGTCTTCCGGGGAATGAAGCTTTCTTT.

This chain links TRBV5-1 with TRBJ2-7, with TRBD2 matching over 7 bases. CDR1 SGHRS and CDR2 YFSETQ come from the germline V gene. V was pared by 0 bases and J by 2 bases, with 8 bases of the junction left unmatched. The CDR3 runs to 16 residues. The CDR3 sequence: CASSLDLREPTYEQYF. The CDR3, as DNA: TGCGCCAGCAGCTTGGATCTGCGGGAGCCAACCTACGAGCAGTACTTC.

CDR3 region: CASSLLAGERRDTQYF. For the CDR3, the DNA is TGTGCCAGCAGCCTATTAGCGGGAGAGAGGAGGGATACGCAGTATTTT. The gene calls are TRBV13 and TRBJ2-3, with TRBD2 identical over 9 bases. V lost 5 bases to trimming and J lost 6 bases; unmatched junction nucleotides: 12. Germline CDR1 is PRHDT and CDR2 is FYEKMQ (reference sequence). The CDR3 is 16 amino acids. Full variable domain (rest looked up from reference TRBV13 and TRBJ2-3): AAGVIQSPRHLIKEKRETATLKCYPIPRHDTVYWYQQGPGQDPQFLISFYEKMQSDKGSIPDRFSAQQFSDYHSELNMSSLELGDSALYFCASSLLAGERRDTQYFGPGTRLTVL.

V and J are TRBV28 and TRBJ2-1; 9 bases line up with TRBD1. CDR3 size: 13 residues. Germline values: CDR1 MDHEN, CDR2 SYDVKM. After removal of 8 bases from V and 3 bases from J, the junction contained 2 bases not matched to a gene. The CDR3 here is CASRDRDYNEQFF. Written as DNA, the CDR3 is TGTGCCAGCCGGGACAGGGACTACAATGAGCAGTTCTTC.

This chain joins TRBV9 and TRBJ2-1; 7 bases match TRBD2. Trimming took 6 bases from V and 8 from J; bases not matched to a gene: 11. The CDR3 consists of 14 residues. Germline assignment: CDR1 SGDLS and CDR2 YYNGEE. CDR3 residues: CASNRAGVGDEQFF. CDR3 nucleotide sequence: TGTGCCAGCAATAGGGCGGGAGTGGGAGATGAGCAGTTCTTC.

The V and J genes are TRBV9 and TRBJ1-2, with D maybe TRBD1 (6 bases). The V end was cut by 0 bases, the J end by 4 bases, with 19 bases between. The CDR3 is 17 amino acids. Germline values: CDR1 SGDLS, CDR2 YYNGEE. CDR3: CASSVEGHPLSAYGYTF. The CDR3 bases are TGTGCCAGCAGCGTAGAGGGACATCCACTATCGGCCTATGGCTACACCTTC.

V and J are TRBV4-1 and TRBJ2-2; 9 bases agree with TRBD2. J was trimmed by 3 bases and V by 0 bases; bases with no gene match: 11. The CDR3 is made up of 19 amino acids. CDR1 is MGHRA, CDR2 YSYEKL, per germline. The DNA of the CDR3 is TGCGCCAGCAGCCAAGAGTTCGGGGAGACTAGCGGCTACACCGGGGAGCTGTTTTTT. Translated: CASSQEFGETSGYTGELFF.

The rearrangement joins TRBV7-9 to TRBJ1-2, with D uncertain. Germline CDR1 reads SEHNR; CDR2 reads FQNEAQ (reference sequence). The ends were cut back, 6 bases at V and 8 bases at J, with 16 bases in the middle. The CDR3 is 13 amino acids. CDR3 bases: TGTGCCAGCAGTTCACAAGAATACAAGGGCTACACCTTC. This sequence encodes CASSSQEYKGYTF.

This sequence joins TRBV7-2 and TRBJ2-1; D is undetermined. V gave up 6 bases and J gave up 9 bases, with 12 bases separating them. CDR3 size: 12 residues. The germline V gene encodes CDR1 SGHTA and CDR2 FQGNSA. The CDR3 DNA sequence: TGTGCCAGCAGTTCCCTGGTAGGTGAGCAGTTCTTC. Its translation is CASSSLVGEQFF.

This clone was recorded only once. The V gene is TRBV29-1, the J gene TRBJ2-5; perhaps TRBD2 as D (6 bases). This CDR3 is built from 16 residues. Trimming pared 4 bases from V and 3 bases from J, leaving 21 bases between. CDR1 is SQVTM, CDR2 ANQGSEA, per germline. CDR3 in amino acids: CSVGGVIMRSKETQYF. The DNA for the CDR3 is TGCAGCGTTGGGGGGGTTATTATGAGGTCCAAAGAGACCCAGTACTTC.

This rearrangement joins TRBV9 to TRBJ2-1, with D perhaps being TRBD1 or TRBD2 (5 bases each). The CDR3 consists of 15 residues. Trimming took off 3 bases at V and 0 bases at J, with 10 bases between the two ends. Germline CDR1 reads SGDLS; CDR2 reads YYNGEE. This CDR3 is CASSEGRGSYNEQFF. The CDR3 coding sequence is TGTGCCAGCAGCGAGGGACGAGGCTCCTACAATGAGCAGTTCTTC.

The gene calls are TRBV6-6 and TRBJ1-2; perhaps TRBD1 as D (5 bases). Trimming took 4 bases from V and 7 from J, leaving 13 bases between them. The germline gives CDR1 MNHNY, CDR2 SVGAGI (reference sequence). The CDR3 covers 13 residues. The CDR3 DNA is TGTGCCAGCAGTTCAGGTGGGGGGTCTGGCTACACCTTC. Protein: CASSSGGGSGYTF.

A note on this clone: The sample holds other DNA sequences that translate to the same CDR3. The chain couples TRBV7-9 to TRBJ1-1, with D hard to call. The CDR3 is made up of 14 amino acids. CDR1 is SEHNR and CDR2 is FQNEAQ in the germline V gene (reference sequence). V shed 4 bases and J shed 2 bases, with 11 bases lying between them. The CDR3 here is CASSSYQENTEAFF. The CDR3 coding sequence is TGTGCCAGCAGCTCGTACCAGGAAAACACTGAAGCTTTCTTT.

This chain joins TRBV11-2 and TRBJ2-1; D not certain. The CDR3 is 16 residues long. CDR1 and CDR2 (germline): SGHAT, FQNNGV. Between the trimmed V and J ends, which lost 1 base and 10 bases, there was a span of 20 bases. In DNA, the CDR3 is TGTGCCAGCAGCTTAGTTATGCGGTATGTTCATGGCGAGCAGTTCTTC. Translating gives CASSLVMRYVHGEQFF.

Note on this clone: Other nucleotide sequences from this sample produce the same CDR3. CDR3 sequence reads: CASSLGGGTQYF. In DNA form, the CDR3 reads TGTGCCAGCAGCTTGGGCGGAGGTACGCAGTATTTT. The chain joins TRBV5-6 to TRBJ2-3, with D possibly TRBD2 on 5 matching bases. The germline V gene encodes CDR1 SGHDT and CDR2 YYEEEE. There are 12 residues in the CDR3. V was shortened by 0 bases and J by 8 bases, with 7 bases between the two germline ends.

The V and J genes are TRBV29-1 and TRBJ2-2; D possibly corresponds to TRBD2 (5 bases). Between the trimmed V and J ends, which lost 1 base and 2 bases, there was a span of 17 bases. In germline, CDR1 is SQVTM, CDR2 ANQGSEA. The CDR3 runs 17 residues. In nucleotides, the CDR3 is TGCAGCGTTGAAGCACTGGCGTTTGCGGGTAACACCGGGGAGCTGTTTTTT. Translated: CSVEALAFAGNTGELFF.

This clone turned up a few times. The V and J genes are TRBV10-1 and TRBJ2-2; a possible D gene is TRBD1 (5 bases). With 6 bases removed from V and 0 bases from J, the gap between germline ends came to 8 bases. CDR1 WNHNN and CDR2 SYGVQD come from the germline V gene (reference sequence). The length of the CDR3 is 14 residues. CDR3 amino acids: CASRDNANTGELFF. Written as DNA, the CDR3 is TGCGCCAGCAGGGACAACGCGAACACCGGGGAGCTGTTTTTT.

The chain combines TRBV5-6 with TRBJ1-4, with D uncertain. V gave up 0 bases and J gave up 0 bases, with 6 bases separating them. CDR1 and CDR2 (germline): SGHDT, YYEEEE. This CDR3 contains 15 residues. The CDR3 DNA sequence: TGTGCCAGCAGCTTGGAGCTGACAACTAATGAAAAACTGTTTTTT. Its protein is CASSLELTTNEKLFF.

J is TRBJ1-2 and V is TRBV10-1, with D tentatively TRBD1 (5 bases). The CDR3 extends over 13 amino acids. Per the germline V gene, CDR1 is WNHNN and CDR2 is SYGVQD (reference sequence). V dropped 3 bases and J dropped 2 bases, with 7 bases sitting between them. For the CDR3, the DNA is TGCGCCAGCAGTGACGACAGAAACTATGGCTACACCTTC. Residues: CASSDDRNYGYTF.